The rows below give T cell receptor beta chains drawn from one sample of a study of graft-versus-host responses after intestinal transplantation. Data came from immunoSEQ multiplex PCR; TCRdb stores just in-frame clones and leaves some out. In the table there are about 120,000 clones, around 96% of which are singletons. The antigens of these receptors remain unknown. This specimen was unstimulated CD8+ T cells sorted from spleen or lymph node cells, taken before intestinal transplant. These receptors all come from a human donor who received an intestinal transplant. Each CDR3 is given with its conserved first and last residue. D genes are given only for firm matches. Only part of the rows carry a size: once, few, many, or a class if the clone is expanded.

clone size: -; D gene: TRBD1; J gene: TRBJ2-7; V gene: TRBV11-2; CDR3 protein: CASSNRQGTSYEQYF; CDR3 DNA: TGTGCCAGCAGCAACCGACAGGGAACCTCCTACGAGCAGTACTTC
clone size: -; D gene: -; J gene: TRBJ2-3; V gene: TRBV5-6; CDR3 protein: CASIGARNTDTQYF; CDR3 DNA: TGTGCCAGCATAGGCGCTAGGAACACAGATACGCAGTATTTT
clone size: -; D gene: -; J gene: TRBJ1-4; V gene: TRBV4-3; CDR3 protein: CASSQESGATNEKLFF; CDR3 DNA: TGCGCCAGCAGCCAAGAATCAGGAGCAACTAATGAAAAACTGTTTTTT
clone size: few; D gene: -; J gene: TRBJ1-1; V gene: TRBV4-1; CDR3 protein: CASSQDYDSNTEAFF; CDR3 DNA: TGCGCCAGCAGCCAAGATTACGACAGCAACACTGAAGCTTTCTTT
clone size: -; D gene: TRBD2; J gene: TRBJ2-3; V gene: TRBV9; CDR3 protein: CASSVSGTSTDTQYF; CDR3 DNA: TGTGCCAGCAGCGTTAGCGGGACTAGCACAGATACGCAGTATTTT
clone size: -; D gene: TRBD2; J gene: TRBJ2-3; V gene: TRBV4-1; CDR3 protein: CASSLGLAADTQYF; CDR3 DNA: TGCGCCAGCAGCCTGGGACTAGCGGCGGATACGCAGTATTTT
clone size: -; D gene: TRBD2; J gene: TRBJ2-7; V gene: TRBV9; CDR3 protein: CASSLGTSGIGYEQYF; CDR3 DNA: TGTGCCAGCAGCCTAGGGACTAGCGGGATAGGGTACGAGCAGTACTTC
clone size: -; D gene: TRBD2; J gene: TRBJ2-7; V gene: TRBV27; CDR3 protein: CASSLGSGREQYF; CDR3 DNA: TGTGCCAGCAGTTTGGGTAGCGGGCGGGAGCAGTACTTC
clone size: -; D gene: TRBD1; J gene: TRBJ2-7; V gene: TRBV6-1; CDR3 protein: CASTETGTGFYEQYF; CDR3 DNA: TGTGCCAGCACCGAGACCGGGACAGGTTTCTACGAGCAGTACTTC
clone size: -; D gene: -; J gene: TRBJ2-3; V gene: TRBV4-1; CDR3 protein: CASSQGGRGTDTQYF; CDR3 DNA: TGCGCCAGCAGCCAAGGGGGGCGCGGCACAGATACGCAGTATTTT
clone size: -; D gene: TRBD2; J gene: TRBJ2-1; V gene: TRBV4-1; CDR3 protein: CASSQESSGAYNEQFF; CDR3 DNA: TGCGCCAGCAGCCAAGAATCCAGCGGGGCCTACAATGAGCAGTTCTTC
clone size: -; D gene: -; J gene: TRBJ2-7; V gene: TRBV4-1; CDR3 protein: CASSQVEARGDYEQYF; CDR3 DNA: TGCGCCAGCAGCCAAGTAGAGGCGAGAGGGGACTACGAGCAGTACTTC
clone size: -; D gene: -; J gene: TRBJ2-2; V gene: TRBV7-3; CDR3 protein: CASTKGGELFF; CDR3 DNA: TGTGCCAGCACTAAGGGCGGGGAGCTGTTTTTT
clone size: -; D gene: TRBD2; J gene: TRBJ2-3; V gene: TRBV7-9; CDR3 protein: CASSFLAENTDTQYF; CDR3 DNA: TGTGCCAGCAGCTTCCTAGCGGAGAACACAGATACGCAGTATTTT
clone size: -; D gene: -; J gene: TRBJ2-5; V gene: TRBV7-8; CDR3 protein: CASSLGNGNSQETQYF; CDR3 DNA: TGTGCCAGCAGCTTAGGTAACGGGAACTCCCAAGAGACCCAGTACTTC
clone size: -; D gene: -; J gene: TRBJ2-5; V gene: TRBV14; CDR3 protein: CASSQEALLLARTQYF; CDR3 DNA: TGTGCCAGCAGCCAAGAAGCCCTACTACTAGCTAGGACCCAGTACTTC
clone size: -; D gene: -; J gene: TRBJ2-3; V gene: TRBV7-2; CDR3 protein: CASSLLGWAPDTQYF; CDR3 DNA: TGTGCCAGCAGCCTCCTGGGCTGGGCCCCAGATACACAGTATTTT
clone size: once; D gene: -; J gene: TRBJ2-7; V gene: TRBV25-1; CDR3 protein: CASSDLEDHSYEQYF; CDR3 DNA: TGTGCCAGCAGTGACTTGGAGGACCACTCCTACGAGCAGTACTTC
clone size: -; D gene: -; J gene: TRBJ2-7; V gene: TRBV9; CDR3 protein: CASSAQGGVPYEQYF; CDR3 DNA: TGTGCCAGCAGCGCCCAAGGAGGGGTACCCTACGAGCAGTACTTC
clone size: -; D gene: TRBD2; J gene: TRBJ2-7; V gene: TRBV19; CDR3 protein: CASSAGTIYEQYF; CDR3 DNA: TGTGCCAGTAGTGCAGGGACTATCTACGAGCAGTACTTC
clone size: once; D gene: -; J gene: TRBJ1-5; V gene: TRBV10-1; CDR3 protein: CAITTWGLDNQPQHF; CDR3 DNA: TGCGCCATCACTACGTGGGGGTTAGACAATCAGCCCCAGCATTTT
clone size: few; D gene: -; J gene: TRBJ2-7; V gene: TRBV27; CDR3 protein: CASSWTESYEQYF; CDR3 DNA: TGTGCCAGCAGTTGGACGGAGTCCTACGAGCAGTACTTC
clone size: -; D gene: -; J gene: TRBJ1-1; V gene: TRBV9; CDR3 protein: CASSVGITNTEAFF; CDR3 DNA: TGTGCCAGCAGCGTCGGCATCACGAACACTGAAGCTTTCTTT
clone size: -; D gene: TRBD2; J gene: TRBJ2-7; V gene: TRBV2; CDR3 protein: CASRVTSGGSYEQYF; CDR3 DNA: TGTGCCAGCAGGGTAACTAGCGGGGGATCCTACGAGCAGTACTTC
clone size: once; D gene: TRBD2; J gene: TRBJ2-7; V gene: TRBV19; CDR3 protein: CASSIWGGTEQYF; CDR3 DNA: TGTGCCAGTAGTATATGGGGGGGGACCGAGCAGTACTTC
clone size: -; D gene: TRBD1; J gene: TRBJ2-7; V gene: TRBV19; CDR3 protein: CASSIAQGAYEQYF; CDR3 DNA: TGTGCCAGTAGTATAGCGCAGGGGGCCTACGAGCAGTACTTC
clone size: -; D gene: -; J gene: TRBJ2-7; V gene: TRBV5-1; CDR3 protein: CASSSTEKGYEQYF; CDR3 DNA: TGCGCCAGCAGCTCAACTGAAAAGGGGTACGAGCAGTACTTC
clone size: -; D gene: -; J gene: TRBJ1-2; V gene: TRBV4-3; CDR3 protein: CASSQEGELNYGYTF; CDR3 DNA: TGCGCCAGCAGCCAAGAAGGGGAACTTAACTATGGCTACACCTTC
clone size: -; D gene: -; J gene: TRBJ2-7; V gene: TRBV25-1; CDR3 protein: CASSAYEQYF; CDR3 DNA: TGTGCCAGCAGTGCGTACGAGCAGTACTTC
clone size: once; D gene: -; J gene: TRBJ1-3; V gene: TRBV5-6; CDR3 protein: CASSPSPGHQSSGNTIYF; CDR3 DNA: TGTGCCAGCAGCCCCTCCCCGGGACATCAGTCCTCTGGAAACACCATATATTTT
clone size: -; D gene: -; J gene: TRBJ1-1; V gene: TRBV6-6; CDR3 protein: CASSYGGNTEAFF; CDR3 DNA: TGTGCCAGCAGTTACGGGGGGAACACTGAAGCTTTCTTT
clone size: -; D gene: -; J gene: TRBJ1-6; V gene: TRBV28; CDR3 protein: CASSLRLGSPLHF; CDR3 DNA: TGTGCCAGCAGTTTGAGGTTAGGGTCACCCCTCCACTTT